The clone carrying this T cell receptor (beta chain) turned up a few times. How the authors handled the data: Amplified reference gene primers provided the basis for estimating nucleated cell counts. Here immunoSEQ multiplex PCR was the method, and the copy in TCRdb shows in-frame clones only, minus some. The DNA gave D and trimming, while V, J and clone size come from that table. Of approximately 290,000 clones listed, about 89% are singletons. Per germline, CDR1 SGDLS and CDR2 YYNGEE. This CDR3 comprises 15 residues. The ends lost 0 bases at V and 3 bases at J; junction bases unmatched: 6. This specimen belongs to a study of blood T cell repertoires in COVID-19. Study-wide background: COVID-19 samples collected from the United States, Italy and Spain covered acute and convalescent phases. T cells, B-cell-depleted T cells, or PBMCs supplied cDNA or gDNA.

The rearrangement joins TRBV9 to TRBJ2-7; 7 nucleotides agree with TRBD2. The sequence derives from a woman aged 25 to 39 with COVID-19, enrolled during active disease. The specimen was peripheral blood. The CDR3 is CASSVAPGGIYEQYF. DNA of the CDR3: TGTGCCAGCAGCGTAGCCCCGGGAGGAATCTACGAGCAGTACTTC.